The TCR beta chain under discussion was sequenced for a study of T-cell memory formation after mild COVID-19. The study, taken as a whole, reports: Later expanders leaned toward CD4+, whereas clones contracting from day 15 to 85 were balanced CD4/CD8.

This clonotype was seen only once. The antigen remains unidentified. MiXCR, run by TCRdb on the 5' RACE reads, gives a single entry per CDR3 protein. The sample carries some 190,000 distinct CDR3 sequences, approximately 16% recorded once. The CDR3 has 13 amino acids. V lost 0 bases and J 2 bases, leaving 4 bases between the germline ends. CDR1 and CDR2 (germline): SGHTA, FQGTGA. The chain carries TRBV7-3 and TRBJ1-2; D is undetermined. This sequence was found in an adult woman who had mild COVID-19 (a few samples of this study predate the infection). Cell type and time point are not known. The sequenced sample consisted of PBMCs or a T cell subset sorted from them (not recorded which). CDR3 sequence: CASSLTRNYGYTF. In DNA, the CDR3 is TGTGCCAGCAGCTTAACGCGCAACTATGGCTACACCTTC.